The rows below give T cell receptor beta chains drawn from one sample of a study of molecular identifiers for immune sequencing clone quantification. One entry per CDR3 protein results from TCRdb running MiXCR on the PCR reads. The profile covers about 500,000 distinct CDR3 sequences, with less than 30% appearing a single time and around 0.78% taken by the ten largest. The material sequenced was naive CD8+ T cells from blood, with Jurkat cell RNA spiked in. These receptors were obtained from a human donor in good health. Some libraries in this study had Jurkat cell RNA spiked in. CDR3s include the opening cysteine and the closing phenylalanine or tryptophan. Fields, in order: V gene, D gene, J gene, CDR3 length, clone size, CDR3 DNA, CDR3 protein. A D gene is named only where the DNA matches it firmly. Clone size is given for some rows only: seen once, a few or many times, or a class if the clone is expanded.

TRBV20-1	TRBD2	TRBJ2-2	18	.	TGCAGTGCTAGAGATAGCCTAGCGGGGGGGACGAACACCGGGGAGCTGTTTTTT	CSARDSLAGGTNTGELFF
TRBV6-2/TRBV6-3	.	TRBJ1-6	16	.	TGTGCCAGCAGTTACTCGGGGAGCTCCTATAATTCACCCCTCCACTTT	CASSYSGSSYNSPLHF
TRBV20-1	TRBD2	TRBJ2-7	13	.	TGCAGTGCATGGACTAGCGGGGCTTACGAGCAGTACTTC	CSAWTSGAYEQYF
TRBV11-2	.	TRBJ2-3	14	many	TGTGCCAGCAGCCCGAGTTGGGGCACAGATACGCAGTATTTT	CASSPSWGTDTQYF
TRBV15	.	TRBJ2-1	12	.	TGTGCCACCAGCAGACTCGGACCAGAGCAGTTCTTC	CATSRLGPEQFF
TRBV7-9	TRBD2	TRBJ2-7	17	few	TGTGCCAGCAGCGAAGCCGGGACTAGCGGGAAGTACTACGAGCAGTACTTC	CASSEAGTSGKYYEQYF
TRBV11-2	.	TRBJ2-3	15	.	TGTGCCAGCAGCAAGGAGGGGGTTGCAACAGATACGCAGTATTTT	CASSKEGVATDTQYF
TRBV6-5	TRBD1	TRBJ1-5	15	few	TGTGCCAGCAGCCCGGGACAGGTATGGTCTCAGCCCCAGCATTTT	CASSPGQVWSQPQHF
TRBV5-1	.	TRBJ1-1	13	once	TGCGCGAGCAGCTTGGATGGTAGCACTGAAGCTCTCTTT	CASSLDGSTEALF
TRBV6-5	TRBD1	TRBJ1-2	14	.	TGTGCCAGCGGTTACGCACAGGGGGCGTTTGGCTACACCTTC	CASGYAQGAFGYTF
TRBV5-5	.	TRBJ1-1	14	few	TGTGCCAGCAGCCGTGGGACACTGAACACTGAAGCTTTCTTT	CASSRGTLNTEAFF
TRBV7-6	.	TRBJ1-1	20	many	TGTGCCAGCAGCTTAGCGCAAAGCGGCTTAATCTATGGATCGAACACTGAAGCTTTCTTT	CASSLAQSGLIYGSNTEAFF
TRBV6-2/TRBV6-3	.	TRBJ2-7	15	.	TGTGCCAGCACCCGTGGGGCCCTGAGCTCCTACGGGCAGTACTTC	CASTRGALSSYGQYF
TRBV29-1	.	TRBJ2-3	17	many	TGCAGCGTTGATGGTTTGAAGGGTTCCACGAGCACAGATACGCAGTATTTT	CSVDGLKGSTSTDTQYF
TRBV13	.	TRBJ2-7	14	.	TGTGCCAGCAGCTTAGACGCGGCTGGGACCGAGCAGTACTTC	CASSLDAAGTEQYF
TRBV29-1	.	TRBJ1-4	12	once	TGCAGCGTTACAGCAACTAATGAAAAACTGTTTTTT	CSVTATNEKLFF
TRBV29-1	.	TRBJ2-5	13	many	TGCAGCGTCCCCGGGACTTTACAAGAGACCCAGTACTTC	CSVPGTLQETQYF
TRBV5-6	.	TRBJ2-7	15	many	TGTGCCAGCAGCTTTTGGGCCGCCCCGGGCGCGGAGCAGTACTTC	CASSFWAAPGAEQYF
TRBV12-3/TRBV12-4	TRBD1	TRBJ2-7	15	.	TGTGCCAGCGGCTCGAGGGACAGGGGCTTGGACGAGCAGTACTTC	CASGSRDRGLDEQYF
TRBV28	.	TRBJ2-1	14	many	TGTGCCAGCAGTTCCAGGACGGGACACAATGAGCAGTTCTTC	CASSSRTGHNEQFF
TRBV10-2	.	TRBJ1-5	16	.	TGCGCCAGCAGTGTAGGGAACAGGGACAGCAATCAGCCCCAGCATTTT	CASSVGNRDSNQPQHF
TRBV18	.	TRBJ2-3	15	.	TGTGCCAGCTCACCACCGAGGACAGGCACAGATACGCAGTATTTT	CASSPPRTGTDTQYF
TRBV28	.	TRBJ1-5	15	.	TGTGCCAGCACCCTGTGGGGGGCGAGCAATCAGCCCCAGCATTTT	CASTLWGASNQPQHF
TRBV6-2/TRBV6-3	TRBD2	TRBJ2-5	13	.	TGTGCCAGCAGTTACGGGACTAGTCTTTTCCAGTACTTC	CASSYGTSLFQYF
TRBV4-1	TRBD1	TRBJ1-2	15	few	TGCGCCAGCAGCCAAACCGACAGGGCTCTCTATGGCTACACCTTC	CASSQTDRALYGYTF
TRBV9	TRBD1	TRBJ2-1	16	.	TGTGCCGGCAGCGTAGAGGGGACAGGGGGTTCGGATGAGCAGCTCTTC	CAGSVEGTGGSDEQLF
TRBV29-1	.	TRBJ2-7	13	many	TGCAGCGTTGAGGGGCCCGGAGCCTACGAGCAGTACTTC	CSVEGPGAYEQYF
TRBV5-6	.	TRBJ2-6	14	.	TGTGCCAGCAGCCGACCGCCTGAGGCCAACGTCCTGACTTTC	CASSRPPEANVLTF
TRBV5-6	.	TRBJ2-5	18	.	TGTGCCAGCAGCTTGGATCTCTTCAGGGTTGGGGCCCAAGAGACCCAGTACTTC	CASSLDLFRVGAQETQYF